A selection of T cell receptor beta chains follows, all from one sample in a study of early T cells in non-severe SARS-CoV-2 infection. TCRdb independently ran MiXCR on the 5' RACE reads; one entry per CDR3 protein. The data contain roughly 50,000 distinct CDR3 sequences, approximately 8% of them seen just once; the ten biggest clones take up 9.4%. The sequenced sample was whole blood. The receptors shown here come from an adult who was a healthcare worker with PCR-confirmed SARS-CoV-2 infection or an uninfected control (not recorded which). The CDR3 runs from the conserved cysteine through the conserved F or W. A D gene is named only where the DNA matches it firmly. Some rows have no size entry. The others give once, few or many, or a class for an expanded clone.

d_call,clone_size,j_call,v_call,cdr3_nt,cdr3_aa
TRBD2,few,TRBJ2-1,TRBV28,TGTGCCAGCAGTACTCTCGGGGGGGCCTACAATGAGCAGTTCTTC,CASSTLGGAYNEQFF
-,many,TRBJ1-6,TRBV6-5,TGTGCCAGCAGTTGGGACATACGGAGGTCCTATAATTCACCCCTCCACTTT,CASSWDIRRSYNSPLHF
TRBD1,few,TRBJ1-5,TRBV12-3/TRBV12-4,TGTGCCAGCATTCAAGGGGACAGGGGATTTTTAGGCAATCAGCCCCAGCATTTT,CASIQGDRGFLGNQPQHF
-,-,TRBJ1-2,TRBV3-1,TGTGCCAGCAGGTCCCCGTCGGGGGGGAGGGGCTACACCTTC,CASRSPSGGRGYTF
TRBD2,few,TRBJ2-7,TRBV28,TGTGCCAGTAAGGCGGGGGGCGATTCCTACGAGCAGTACTTC,CASKAGGDSYEQYF
-,many,TRBJ2-1,TRBV4-3,TGCGCCAGCAGCCAAGATCGGGTAGGGGGGAATGAGCAGTTCTTC,CASSQDRVGGNEQFF
-,-,TRBJ1-2,TRBV4-2,TGTGCCAGCAGCCAACTGGGGTTGGACTATGGCTACACCTTC,CASSQLGLDYGYTF
TRBD2,many,TRBJ2-5,TRBV4-3,TGCGCCAGCAGCCAAGATCTCTCCACCGGACTAGCGGGAATAGAGACCCAGTACTTC,CASSQDLSTGLAGIETQYF
TRBD2,few,TRBJ2-3,TRBV10-3,TGTGCCATCAGTCCCGGGACTAGCGGGAGTGGAAGCACAGATACGCAGTATTTT,CAISPGTSGSGSTDTQYF
TRBD1,few,TRBJ2-2,TRBV7-7,TGTGCTAGCAGCTCGACAGGGGGCCCCACCGGGGAGCTGTTTTTT,CASSSTGGPTGELFF
-,few,TRBJ2-2,TRBV20-1,TGCAGTGCTCCCCGTTCGGACCGCCCGAACACCGGGGAGCTGTTTTTT,CSAPRSDRPNTGELFF
-,many,TRBJ1-1,TRBV7-3,TGTGCCAGCAGCTTAAATCCTTGGATTGATCACAGAAGGAACACTGAAGCTTTCTTT,CASSLNPWIDHRRNTEAFF
TRBD1,-,TRBJ1-2,TRBV10-3,TGTGCCATCAGTGGGCTGGACAGGGGAAATGGCTACACCTTC,CAISGLDRGNGYTF
-,many,TRBJ2-7,TRBV7-8,TGTGCCAGCAGCTTAGGATCCATCTCCTACGAGCAGTACTTC,CASSLGSISYEQYF
-,few,TRBJ2-1,TRBV28,TGTGCCAGCAGTTTGAGGCAGTTTGCTTACAATGAGCAGTTCTTC,CASSLRQFAYNEQFF
-,-,TRBJ1-1,TRBV5-4,TGTGCCAGCAGCGTGGACTTTCCCTCAAACACTGAAGCTTTCTTT,CASSVDFPSNTEAFF
TRBD1,few,TRBJ2-7,TRBV18,TGTGCCAGCTCACCACCGAGAGGGCAGGGGGCAGGCGAGCAGTACTTC,CASSPPRGQGAGEQYF
TRBD2,-,TRBJ2-7,TRBV12-3/TRBV12-4,TGTGCCAGCACCTTCGGGGGGTATGAGCAGTACTTC,CASTFGGYEQYF
TRBD2,-,TRBJ2-1,TRBV4-2,TGTGCCAGCAGCCAAGAGGCTAGCGGGGTGAATGAGCAGTTCTTC,CASSQEASGVNEQFF
-,-,TRBJ2-3,TRBV7-2,TGTGCCAGCAACTCCCGGAGGGAAAGCACAGATACGCAGTATTTT,CASNSRRESTDTQYF
TRBD1,-,TRBJ2-7,TRBV7-9,TGTGCCAGCAGCCCTAGGACAGGAAGATCCTACGAGCAGTACTTC,CASSPRTGRSYEQYF
-,-,TRBJ2-5,TRBV7-2,TGTGCCAGCAGCTTAAGAAGGGCCCAAGAGACCCAGTACTTC,CASSLRRAQETQYF
TRBD1,many,TRBJ2-2,TRBV7-9,TGTGCCAGCAGTTACCGGGACAGGGACACCGGGGAGCTGTTTTTT,CASSYRDRDTGELFF
TRBD2,many,TRBJ2-5,TRBV6-6,TGTGCCAGCAGTCCCCCGAAAGTACTAGCGGGAGCGGAGACCCAGTACTTC,CASSPPKVLAGAETQYF
TRBD2,-,TRBJ2-2,TRBV28,TGTGCCAGCAGTTCCCTAGCGGGGGACACCGGGGAGCTGTTTTTT,CASSSLAGDTGELFF
-,-,TRBJ2-7,TRBV28,TGTGCCAGCAGGGGCCCGTCCTACGAGCAGTACTTC,CASRGPSYEQYF
-,few,TRBJ2-3,TRBV9,TGTGCCAGCAGCGGTGGTATAGCACCCCTGGGGGCAGATACGCAGTATTTT,CASSGGIAPLGADTQYF
-,few,TRBJ2-1,TRBV7-2,TGTGCCAGCAGCCGTGGTGACGGCGGCAATGAGCAGTTCTTC,CASSRGDGGNEQFF
-,-,TRBJ2-5,TRBV7-6,TGTGCCAGCAGCTCGCGAGACGGAGTAGAGACCCAGTACTTC,CASSSRDGVETQYF
TRBD1,many,TRBJ2-7,TRBV11-2,TGTGCCAGCAGCTTAGGGACAGGAGCCTACGAGCAGTACTTC,CASSLGTGAYEQYF
-,few,TRBJ2-7,TRBV11-3,TGTGCCAGCAGCTCAGGACCATACGAGCAGTACTTC,CASSSGPYEQYF
TRBD1,-,TRBJ2-5,TRBV10-2,TGCGCCAGCGTCCGACCGGGACAGGGTGTCGCCGAGACCCAGTACTTC,CASVRPGQGVAETQYF
TRBD1,-,TRBJ2-7,TRBV27,TGTGCCAGCAGCCGGACAGGAGTTTACGAGCAGTACTTC,CASSRTGVYEQYF
-,-,TRBJ2-7,TRBV27,TGTGCCAGCCGGACCGTTGATTCCTACGAGCAGTACTTC,CASRTVDSYEQYF
TRBD1,many,TRBJ1-1,TRBV20-1,TGCAGTGCTAGAGGGGACAGCCGGGGCATAGAAGCTTTCTTT,CSARGDSRGIEAFF
-,many,TRBJ1-6,TRBV29-1,TGCAGCGTTCAGGACGCGAGGAATTCACCCCTCCACTTT,CSVQDARNSPLHF
-,few,TRBJ1-1,TRBV18,TGTGCCAGCTCAGCGTCACTGAACACTGAAGCTTTCTTT,CASSASLNTEAFF
-,few,TRBJ2-7,TRBV11-3,TGTGCCAGCAGCTTAGCAATAGAGGAGCAGTACTTC,CASSLAIEEQYF
-,many,TRBJ1-4,TRBV12-3/TRBV12-4,TGTGCCAGCGAGGGAGGGGAAAAACTGTTTTTT,CASEGGEKLFF
-,few,TRBJ2-7,TRBV3-1,TGTGCCAGCAGCCATCTGAGACAGGGACTCTACGAGCAGTACTTC,CASSHLRQGLYEQYF
TRBD2,-,TRBJ2-1,TRBV2,TGTGCCAGCGATAGCGGGAGTAGGTACAATGAGCAGTTCTTC,CASDSGSRYNEQFF
-,few,TRBJ1-5,TRBV18,TGTGCCAGCTCACCACCGGGGACCTCAGGACAGCCCCAGCATTTT,CASSPPGTSGQPQHF
-,few,TRBJ2-1,TRBV6-5,TGTGCCTCCGGTGGGGGTATTAACAATGAGCAGTTCTTC,CASGGGINNEQFF
TRBD2,many,TRBJ2-7,TRBV18,TGTGCCAGCTCAGTCCTAGCGGACTCCTACGAGCAGTACTTC,CASSVLADSYEQYF
-,-,TRBJ1-1,TRBV10-3,TGTGCCATCAGCCTGGGGACGCTCTCCGACGCTTTCTTT,CAISLGTLSDAFF
TRBD2,few,TRBJ2-1,TRBV7-9,TGTGCCAGCAGGCCGACCCCTAGCGGGAGTTCTTGGAATGAGCAGTTCTTC,CASRPTPSGSSWNEQFF
-,few,TRBJ1-3,TRBV5-1,TGCGCCAGCAGCTGGTCGGGGGCCGGGAACACCATATATTTT,CASSWSGAGNTIYF
-,few,TRBJ2-1,TRBV29-1,TGCAGCTTACCTGGACGGGCCATGGGAAATGAGCAGTTCTTC,CSLPGRAMGNEQFF
-,few,TRBJ1-1,TRBV28,TGTGCCAGCAGTTTATGGGGGAGTGGCAGTATGAACACTGAAGCTTTCTTT,CASSLWGSGSMNTEAFF
-,few,TRBJ1-1,TRBV14,TGTGCCAGCAGCCAAGATTGGGGGGACACTGAAGCTTTCTTT,CASSQDWGDTEAFF
-,-,TRBJ1-5,TRBV5-1,TGCGCCAGCAGCGACGTAGGCCAGCCCCAGCATTTT,CASSDVGQPQHF
TRBD1,-,TRBJ2-7,TRBV2,TGTGCCCGTTCCTCGGGACAGGCAACCTACGAGCAGTACTTC,CARSSGQATYEQYF